This T cell receptor beta chain came from a study of OX40 agonist ivuxolimab in advanced cancers. The table came from immunoSEQ multiplex PCR; TCRdb's copy has only in-frame clones and leaves some out. Altogether tens of thousands of clones are present, approximately 78% being singletons, with the ten largest covering 0.9% to 1.2%. This clone was counted between two and nine times. The TCR was taken from an adult with an advanced solid tumor such as melanoma, head and neck, liver or kidney cancer. The sequencing used CD4+ or CD8+ T cells sorted from blood, collected in a trial of the OX40 agonist ivuxolimab.

The CDR3 DNA reads TGCAGCGTTCCCCATGCTAACTATGGCTACACCTTC. Translated, it gives CSVPHANYGYTF. The chain carries TRBV29-1 and TRBJ1-2; D unresolved. Germline values: CDR1 SQVTM, CDR2 ANQGSEA. This CDR3 comprises 12 residues. V was shortened by 5 bases and J by 0 bases, with 7 bases between the two germline ends.